Listed below are T cell receptor beta chains from one sample, sequenced in a study of CD8 T cells in ankylosing spondylitis. Via MiXCR, TCRdb re-called the 5' RACE reads, giving one row per CDR3 protein. The sample shows some 130,000 distinct CDR3 sequences, 7% to 8% of them seen only once. The sample comprised blood, either unsorted or a sorted T cell fraction (not recorded which). Source of these receptors: a female donor with ankylosing spondylitis or in good health (not recorded which). Both conserved end residues are part of each CDR3. The order of the fields is V gene, J gene, clone size, D gene, CDR3 DNA, CDR3 protein. A D gene is named only where the DNA matches it firmly. Clone size is shown for a subset of rows, as once, few, many or a class of expanded clone.

TRBV11-2	TRBJ2-5	-	TRBD2	TGTGCCAGCAGCTTCACTAGCGGGGGAGGCGAGACCCAGTACTTC	CASSFTSGGGETQYF
TRBV25-1	TRBJ2-7	many	-	TGTGCCAGCAGTGAATACAAGGGCTCCTACGAGCAGTACTTC	CASSEYKGSYEQYF
TRBV6-6	TRBJ1-6	few	-	TGTGCCAGCAGTTGGAAAGGGCCTTCACCCCTCCACTTT	CASSWKGPSPLHF
TRBV28	TRBJ1-4	few	-	TGTGCCAGCAGTTTATGGGGAGGCGACAACTCTGAAAAACTGTTTTTT	CASSLWGGDNSEKLFF
TRBV20-1	TRBJ2-7	many	TRBD2	TGCAGTGCTCCCCTTCAGCGGGAGCCCTACGAGCAGTACTTC	CSAPLQREPYEQYF
TRBV4-3	TRBJ2-3	many	TRBD2	TGCGCCAGCAGCCGTATAGCGGGGGGGCGGACAGATACGCAGTATTTT	CASSRIAGGRTDTQYF
TRBV3-1	TRBJ1-2	many	-	TGTGCCAGCAGGGGGGCCGGGCTGGACTATGGCTACACCTTC	CASRGAGLDYGYTF
TRBV14	TRBJ1-4	many	TRBD1	TGTGCCAGCAGGGCGACAGGGATTAATGAAAAACTGTTTTTT	CASRATGINEKLFF
TRBV9	TRBJ1-1	many	-	TGTGCCAGCAGCGTAGACACCGTGAACACTGAAGCTTTCTTT	CASSVDTVNTEAFF
TRBV6-1	TRBJ1-1	many	TRBD1	TGTGCCAGCAGGACAGGGAAGAGCACTGAAGCTTTCTTT	CASRTGKSTEAFF
TRBV5-1	TRBJ1-2	many	-	TGCGCCAGCAGCTTGGAAGACAGGTTGAACTATGGCTACACCTTC	CASSLEDRLNYGYTF
TRBV14	TRBJ2-2	few	-	TGTGCCAGCAGCCAAATCGGGGGCGCGAACACCGGGGAGCTGTTTTTT	CASSQIGGANTGELFF
TRBV6-2/TRBV6-3	TRBJ2-2	few	-	TGTGCCAGCAGTTACGTTTTGTCAAACACCGGGGAGCTGTTTTTT	CASSYVLSNTGELFF
TRBV18	TRBJ1-2	many	TRBD1	TGTGCCAGCTCAACCGGGACAGGGGCTACCTATGGCTACACCTTC	CASSTGTGATYGYTF
TRBV7-8	TRBJ2-6	-	TRBD2	TGTGCCAGCAGCTTCTCTCTAGATGGGAGGGTGGGGGCCAACGTCCTGACTTTC	CASSFSLDGRVGANVLTF
TRBV6-1	TRBJ1-5	many	-	TGTGCCAGCAGTGAACAGGGAAGCAATCAGCCCCAGCATTTT	CASSEQGSNQPQHF
TRBV4-1	TRBJ2-3	many	-	TGCGCCAGCAGCCAAGATCCGGACTCAGATACGCAGTATTTT	CASSQDPDSDTQYF
TRBV24-1	TRBJ2-2	many	-	TGTGCCACCATGGAAAGAGGGACCGGGGAGCTGTTTTTT	CATMERGTGELFF
TRBV5-1	TRBJ2-5	many	-	TGCGCCAGCAGCTTGGGCCAAGAGACCCAGTACTTC	CASSLGQETQYF
TRBV12-3/TRBV12-4	TRBJ2-5	many	TRBD2	TGTGCCAGCAGTTTAAGGGCTAGCGGGGAGACCCAGTACTTC	CASSLRASGETQYF
TRBV6-1	TRBJ1-3	many	TRBD1	TGTGCCAGCAGCAGACAGATCCGGGACAGGGACCCTGGAAACACCATATATTTT	CASSRQIRDRDPGNTIYF
TRBV28	TRBJ1-2	-	TRBD1	TGTGCCAGCAGTTTGTCCGGGACAGGCTATGGCTACACCTTC	CASSLSGTGYGYTF
TRBV7-9	TRBJ1-2	many	-	TGTGCCAGCAGCCCCCCCGGAGACTATGGCTACACCTTC	CASSPPGDYGYTF
TRBV18	TRBJ1-5	-	TRBD1	TGTGCCAGCTCATCGAGGACAGGGATCAATCAGCCCCAGCATTTT	CASSSRTGINQPQHF
TRBV7-8	TRBJ1-2	-	-	TGTGCCAGCAGCCCTGGCCAACGCGGCTATGACTACACCTTC	CASSPGQRGYDYTF
TRBV29-1	TRBJ1-1	many	-	TGCAGCGTGGGGCCGACAGGGAACACTGAAGCTTTCTTT	CSVGPTGNTEAFF
TRBV6-1	TRBJ1-1	many	TRBD1	TGTGCCAGCAGCAGGTCCTCGGGACAGGGGAAAATAATCTTT	CASSRSSGQGKIIF
TRBV19	TRBJ1-4	-	-	TGTGCCAGTACCCCCTGGGACGGACCTAATGAAAAACTGTTTTTT	CASTPWDGPNEKLFF
TRBV7-9	TRBJ2-5	few	-	TGTGCCAGCAGCCCGAACAGGCAAGAGACCCAGTACTTC	CASSPNRQETQYF
TRBV19	TRBJ1-5	many	TRBD1	TGTGCCAGTAGTCTGCTCCCGGACAGGGGAGATCAGCCCCAGCATTTT	CASSLLPDRGDQPQHF
TRBV10-3	TRBJ1-2	many	-	TGTGCCATCAGTGAGTCGACTGGTCGCCTGGGCTACACCTTC	CAISESTGRLGYTF
TRBV20-1	TRBJ1-5	medium-sized	-	TGCAGTGCTAAACCTTCGGACGGCCGATATAGCAATCAGCCCCAGCATTTT	CSAKPSDGRYSNQPQHF
TRBV5-6	TRBJ1-1	-	-	TGTGCCAGCAGCTTATATAGTAACACTGAAGCTTTCTTT	CASSLYSNTEAFF
TRBV7-2	TRBJ2-7	few	-	TGTGCCAGCAGCTTAGCGCGCCGTCCGGAGCAGTACTTC	CASSLARRPEQYF
TRBV24-1	TRBJ2-7	many	TRBD1	TGTGCCACCAGTGATTACAGCACAGGGGTGGTCTACGAGCAGTACTTC	CATSDYSTGVVYEQYF
TRBV6-5	TRBJ2-4	many	-	TGTGCCAGTAGGGACCTCCAAAACATTCAGTACTTC	CASRDLQNIQYF
TRBV28	TRBJ1-6	few	-	TGTGCCAGCAGTTTAGGGTCCGCCGACTCACCCCTCCACTTT	CASSLGSADSPLHF
TRBV12-3/TRBV12-4	TRBJ1-1	many	-	TGTGCCAGCAGTTTAGAGGGCCTCGGGAACACTGAAGCTTTCTTT	CASSLEGLGNTEAFF
TRBV5-1	TRBJ1-4	many	TRBD1	TGCGCCAGCAGCTTCGGACAGGGAGGTGGTCAACTGTTTTTT	CASSFGQGGGQLFF
TRBV7-2	TRBJ1-5	many	TRBD1	TGTGCCAGCAGCCCCGACAGGGGACTCAATCAGCCCCAGCATTTT	CASSPDRGLNQPQHF
TRBV7-6	TRBJ2-2	many	-	TGTGCCAGCAGCTTAGACCCGAACACCGGGGAGCTGTTTTTT	CASSLDPNTGELFF
TRBV24-1	TRBJ2-3	many	-	TGTGCCACCAGTGATTTAGGGGAGGACACAGATACGCAGTATTTT	CATSDLGEDTDTQYF
TRBV12-3/TRBV12-4	TRBJ1-1	many	-	TGTGCCAGCACTGAAGACCGGGTCGGGGCTTTCTTT	CASTEDRVGAFF
TRBV4-2	TRBJ2-3	-	TRBD1	TGTGCCAGCAGCCGGGGACAGGGCAGAGGAGATACGCAGTATTTT	CASSRGQGRGDTQYF
TRBV20-1	TRBJ1-2	many	-	TGCAGTGCCGAGGGCGGTGACTATGGCTACACCTTC	CSAEGGDYGYTF
TRBV7-3	TRBJ2-2	few	-	TGTGCCAGCAGTTCGAGCGGACGGAGCACCGGGGAGCTGTTTTTT	CASSSSGRSTGELFF
TRBV19	TRBJ1-5	many	-	TGTGCCAGTACCCGGTTAGGAAGCAATCAGCCCCAGCATTTT	CASTRLGSNQPQHF
TRBV15	TRBJ1-5	many	-	TGTGCCACCAGCAGGTGGGTGAGCAATCAGCCCCAGCATTTT	CATSRWVSNQPQHF
TRBV24-1	TRBJ2-1	many	TRBD1	TGTGCCACCGGAAATCCGGGACAGACTAACAATGAGCAGTTCTTC	CATGNPGQTNNEQFF
TRBV20-1	TRBJ1-5	few	-	TGCAGTGCTGCGGGGGGTCCGGGGCAGCTAGCCCAGCCCCAGCATTTT	CSAAGGPGQLAQPQHF
TRBV20-1	TRBJ1-2	many	-	TGCAGTGCTAAACAATCTACAGGGTATCGGAACGGCTACACCTTC	CSAKQSTGYRNGYTF
TRBV4-1	TRBJ1-5	many	-	TGCGCCAGCAGCCAAGAAGGGCGACCCCAGCCCCAGCATTTT	CASSQEGRPQPQHF
TRBV5-1	TRBJ2-1	many	TRBD1	TGCGCCAGCAGCTTCGGCAGGGGGCCCTACAATGAGCAGTTCTTC	CASSFGRGPYNEQFF
TRBV3-1	TRBJ1-3	many	-	TGTGCCAGCAGACCCGTGGCCGGAAACACCATATATTTT	CASRPVAGNTIYF
TRBV12-3/TRBV12-4	TRBJ2-7	-	-	TGTGCCCAACGACCCTCGGGGGAGCAGTACTTC	CAQRPSGEQYF
TRBV12-3/TRBV12-4	TRBJ2-7	many	-	TGTGCCAGCAGTTCGACTGAGGCCTACGAGCAGTACTTC	CASSSTEAYEQYF
TRBV3-1	TRBJ1-2	many	-	TGTGCCAGCAGCAATACAGGGAACGACTATGGCTACACCTTC	CASSNTGNDYGYTF